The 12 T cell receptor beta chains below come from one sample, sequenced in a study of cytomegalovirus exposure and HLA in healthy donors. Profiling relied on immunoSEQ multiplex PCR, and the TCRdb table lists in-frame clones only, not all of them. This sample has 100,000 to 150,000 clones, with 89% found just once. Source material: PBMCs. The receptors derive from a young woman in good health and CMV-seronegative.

The CDR3 spells CASSPWQGFSEQYF. The CDR3 DNA is TGTGCCAGCAGCCCGTGGCAGGGGTTTAGCGAGCAGTACTTC. V gene TRBV14 combines with J gene TRBJ2-7; a weak D match, TRBD1 (6 bases). The CDR3 extends over 14 amino acids. Trimming cost V 4 bases and J 6 bases, with 16 bases left between them. Germline loops: CDR1 SGHDN, CDR2 FVKESK.

This CDR3 is CASSLTSPAGGNLPHVFF. CDR3 coding DNA: TGCGCCAGCAGCTTAACTTCTCCAGCGGGGGGAAACCTCCCCCATGTGTTCTTC. V and J are TRBV5-1 and TRBJ2-1, with 9 positions matching TRBD2. CDR1 is SGHRS and CDR2 is YFSETQ in the germline V gene. The CDR3 consists of 18 residues. Trimming took 2 bases from V and 15 from J; bases not matched to a gene: 24.

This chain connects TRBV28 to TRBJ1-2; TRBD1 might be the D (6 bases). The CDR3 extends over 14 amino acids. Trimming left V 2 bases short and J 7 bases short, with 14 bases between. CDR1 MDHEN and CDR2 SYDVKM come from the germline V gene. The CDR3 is CASSLDSGGSGYTF. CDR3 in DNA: TGTGCCAGCAGTTTAGATAGCGGGGGCTCTGGCTACACCTTC.

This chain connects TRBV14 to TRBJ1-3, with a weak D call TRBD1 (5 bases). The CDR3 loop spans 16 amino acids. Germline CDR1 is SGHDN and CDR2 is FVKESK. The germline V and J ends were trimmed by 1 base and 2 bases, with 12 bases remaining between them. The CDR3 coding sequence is TGTGCCAGCAGCCAAGCCACCGGCAGGGCTGGAAACACCATATATTTT. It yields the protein CASSQATGRAGNTIYF.

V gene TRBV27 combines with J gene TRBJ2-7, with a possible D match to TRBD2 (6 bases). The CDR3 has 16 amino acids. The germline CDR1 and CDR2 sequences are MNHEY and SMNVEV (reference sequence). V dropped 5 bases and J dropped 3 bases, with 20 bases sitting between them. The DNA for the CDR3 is TGTGCCAGCAGTACCGATAACCGGGAGCGCCACTACGAGCAGTACTTC. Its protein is CASSTDNRERHYEQYF.

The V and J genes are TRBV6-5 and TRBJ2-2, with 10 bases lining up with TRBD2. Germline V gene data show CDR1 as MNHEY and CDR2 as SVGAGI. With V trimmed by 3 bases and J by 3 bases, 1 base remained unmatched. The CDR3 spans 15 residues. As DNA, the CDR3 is TGTGCCAGCAGTTATGGACTAGCGGACACCGGGGAGCTGTTTTTT. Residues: CASSYGLADTGELFF.

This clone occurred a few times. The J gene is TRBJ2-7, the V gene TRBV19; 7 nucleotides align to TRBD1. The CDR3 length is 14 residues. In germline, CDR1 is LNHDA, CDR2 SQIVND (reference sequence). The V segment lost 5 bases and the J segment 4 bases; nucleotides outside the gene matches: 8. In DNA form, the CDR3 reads TGTGCCAGTAGTGTAAGGCACAGGGGATACGAGCAGTACTTC. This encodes CASSVRHRGYEQYF.

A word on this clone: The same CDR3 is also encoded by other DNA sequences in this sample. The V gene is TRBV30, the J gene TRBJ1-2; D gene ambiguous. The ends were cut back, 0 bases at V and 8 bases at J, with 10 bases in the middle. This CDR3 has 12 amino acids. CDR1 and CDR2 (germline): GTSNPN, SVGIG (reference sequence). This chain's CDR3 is CAWSVWGGGYTF. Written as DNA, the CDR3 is TGTGCCTGGAGTGTATGGGGAGGCGGCTACACCTTC.

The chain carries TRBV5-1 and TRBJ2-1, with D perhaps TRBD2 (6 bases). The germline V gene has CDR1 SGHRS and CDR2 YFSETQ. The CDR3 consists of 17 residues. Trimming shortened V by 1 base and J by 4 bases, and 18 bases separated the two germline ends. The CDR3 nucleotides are TGCGCCAGCAGCTTGCTGGGACTCAAAGATTTTTACAATGAGCAGTTCTTC. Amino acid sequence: CASSLLGLKDFYNEQFF.

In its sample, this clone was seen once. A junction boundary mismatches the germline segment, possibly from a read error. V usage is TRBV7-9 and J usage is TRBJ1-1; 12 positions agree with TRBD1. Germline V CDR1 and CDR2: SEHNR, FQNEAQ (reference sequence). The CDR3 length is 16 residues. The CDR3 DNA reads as TGTGCCAGCAGCCACCCGGGACAGGGGGCGAACTCTGAAGCTTTCTTT. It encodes CASSHPGQGANSEAFF.

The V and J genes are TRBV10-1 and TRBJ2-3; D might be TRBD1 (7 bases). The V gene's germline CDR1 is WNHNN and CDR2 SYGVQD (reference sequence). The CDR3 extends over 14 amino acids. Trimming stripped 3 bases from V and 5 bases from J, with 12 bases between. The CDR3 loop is CASSENRGGDTQYF. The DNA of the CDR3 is TGCGCCAGCAGTGAAAACAGGGGAGGAGATACGCAGTATTTT.

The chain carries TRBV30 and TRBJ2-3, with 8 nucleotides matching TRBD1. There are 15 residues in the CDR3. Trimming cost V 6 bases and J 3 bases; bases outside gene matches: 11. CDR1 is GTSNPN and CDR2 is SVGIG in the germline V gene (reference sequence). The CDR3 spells CACNGQGWATDTQYF. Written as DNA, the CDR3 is TGTGCCTGCAACGGACAGGGATGGGCGACAGATACGCAGTATTTT.